The 2 T cell receptor delta chains below were found in one sample sequenced in a study of gamma-delta chains in newborns, infants, children (dated by TCRdb to between 2018 and 2021). Sequencing took place on an Illumina MiSeq. TCRdb processed the public reads again with the CATT caller, after which rows with matching DNA were combined. The sample records 7,000 or so delta-chain clones, more than 0.6% of which are singletons. The ten largest make up 15% to 17% of the sample. Sequencing used blood. The receptors were gathered from a child who was a newborn, infant or young child, either healthy, febrile or measles-vaccinated (not recorded which).

This clone has just a few counts. A clone one base away is much larger, so this may be a read error. This rearrangement joins TRDV2 to TRDJ2; TRDD3 matches at 8 bases. Per the germline V gene, CDR1 is GEAIGNYY and CDR2 is EKD. The CDR3 sequence is 15 residues long. CDR3 DNA sequence: TGTGCCTGTGGCACCGTAGGGGATACGACAGCACAACTCTTCTTT. Its protein product is CACGTVGDTTAQLFF.

This clone was picked up many times. With only one base between it and a far larger clone, this is likely a read error. In the same sample, other DNA sequences code for this CDR3. The J gene is TRDJ2, the V gene TRDV2, with 11 bases lining up with TRDD3. Looked up from germline, CDR1 is GEAIGNYY and CDR2 is EKD. This CDR3 region has 16 residues. CDR3 bases: TGTGCCTGTGACGCTTGGGGGATACGAGGGACAGCACAACTCTTCTTC. Translating it yields CACDAWGIRGTAQLFF.